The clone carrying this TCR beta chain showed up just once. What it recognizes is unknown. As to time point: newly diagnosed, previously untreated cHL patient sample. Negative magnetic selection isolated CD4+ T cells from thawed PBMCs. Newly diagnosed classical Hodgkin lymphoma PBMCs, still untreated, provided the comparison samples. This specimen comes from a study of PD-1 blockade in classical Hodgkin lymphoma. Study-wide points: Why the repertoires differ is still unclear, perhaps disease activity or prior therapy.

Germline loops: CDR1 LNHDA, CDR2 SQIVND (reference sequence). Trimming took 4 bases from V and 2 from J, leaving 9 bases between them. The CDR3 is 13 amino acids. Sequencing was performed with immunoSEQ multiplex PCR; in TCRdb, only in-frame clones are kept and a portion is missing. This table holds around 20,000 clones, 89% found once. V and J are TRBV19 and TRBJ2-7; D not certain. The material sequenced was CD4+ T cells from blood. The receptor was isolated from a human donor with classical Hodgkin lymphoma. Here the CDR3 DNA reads TGTGCCAGTAGTAGTTCCCTCCCCTACGAGCAGTACTTC. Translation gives CASSSSLPYEQYF.